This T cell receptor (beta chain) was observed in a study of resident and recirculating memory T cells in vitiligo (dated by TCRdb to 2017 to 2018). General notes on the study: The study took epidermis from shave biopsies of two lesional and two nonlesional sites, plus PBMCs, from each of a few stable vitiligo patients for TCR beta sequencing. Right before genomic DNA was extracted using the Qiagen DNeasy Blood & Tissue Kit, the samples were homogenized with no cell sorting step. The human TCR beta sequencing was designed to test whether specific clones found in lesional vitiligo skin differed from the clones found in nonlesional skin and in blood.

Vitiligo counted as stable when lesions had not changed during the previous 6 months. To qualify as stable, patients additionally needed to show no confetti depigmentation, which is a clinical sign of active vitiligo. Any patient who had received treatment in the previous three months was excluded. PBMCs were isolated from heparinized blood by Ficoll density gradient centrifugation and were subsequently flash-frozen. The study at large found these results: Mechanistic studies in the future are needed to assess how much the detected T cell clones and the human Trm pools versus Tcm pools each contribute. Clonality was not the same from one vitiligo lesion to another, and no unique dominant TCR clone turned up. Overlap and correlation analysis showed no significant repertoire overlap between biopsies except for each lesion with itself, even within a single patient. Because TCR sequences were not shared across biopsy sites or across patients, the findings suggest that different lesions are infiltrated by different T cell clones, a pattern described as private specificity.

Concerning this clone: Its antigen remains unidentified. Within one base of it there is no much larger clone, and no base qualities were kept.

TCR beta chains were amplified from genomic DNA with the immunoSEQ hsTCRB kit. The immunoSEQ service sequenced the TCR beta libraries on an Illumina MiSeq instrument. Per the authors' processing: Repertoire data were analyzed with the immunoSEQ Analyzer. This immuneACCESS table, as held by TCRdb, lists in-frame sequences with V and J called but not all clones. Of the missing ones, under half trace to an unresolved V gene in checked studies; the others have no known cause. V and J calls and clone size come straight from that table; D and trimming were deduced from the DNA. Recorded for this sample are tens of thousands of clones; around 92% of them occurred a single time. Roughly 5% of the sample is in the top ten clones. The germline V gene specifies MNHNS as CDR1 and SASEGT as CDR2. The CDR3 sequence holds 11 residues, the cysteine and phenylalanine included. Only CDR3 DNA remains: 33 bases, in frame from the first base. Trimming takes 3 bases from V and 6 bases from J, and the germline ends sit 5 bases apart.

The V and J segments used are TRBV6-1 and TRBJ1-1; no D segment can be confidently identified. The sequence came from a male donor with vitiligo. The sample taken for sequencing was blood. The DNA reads TGTGCCAGCAGTGACGTGTCTGAAGCTTTCTTT. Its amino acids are CASSDVSEAFF.